This T cell receptor (beta chain) was recorded in a study of long-term antiretroviral therapy in people with HIV. Study-level points and caveats: Dating from about 2004 to 2018, the blood was possibly obtained under older ART regimens. Among HIV repertoires, CDR3 length ranges were narrower than those of controls.

Survey-level immunoSEQ v3.0 assays were run. Produced via immunoSEQ multiplex PCR; TCRdb's table is partial and in-frame only. The data show approximately 33,000 clones, over 75% seen once. This clone is medium-sized by share. Antigen: not known. For each donor, at least one pre-ART and at least two post-ART PBMC samples were available. Clinicians in the United States treated all participants with HIV. The ends were cut back, 3 bases at V and 3 bases at J, with 8 bases in the middle. Germline CDR1 and CDR2: SEHNR and FQNEAQ (reference sequence). The CDR3 is made up of 13 amino acids. The material sequenced was unsorted PBMCs, taken 0.8 years before starting antiretroviral therapy. The chain recombines TRBV7-9 with TRBJ1-1; no clear D gene. This clonotype was obtained from a man younger than 35 with HIV. CDR3 DNA sequence: TGTGCCAGCAGCTTCGTGTTTGACACTGAAGCTTTCTTT. Its translation is CASSFVFDTEAFF.